A single sample is the source of the 12 T cell receptor beta chains below, sequenced in a study of cytomegalovirus exposure and HLA in healthy donors. PCR was performed using 60 Vbeta and 13 Jbeta primers. Using immunoSEQ multiplex PCR, the repertoire was profiled, and TCRdb retains in-frame clones only, with some absent. Among about 82,000 clones listed, over 65% were seen once. Sequenced input: PBMCs. Receptors originate from a man aged 50-59 years in good health and CMV-seronegative.

This clone is a singleton in its sample. The chain has TRBV27 and TRBJ2-1; no clear D. V lost 2 bases, J lost 0 bases, and 8 bases lay in between. CDR1 MNHEY and CDR2 SMNVEV come from the germline V gene (reference sequence). This CDR3 region has 15 residues. The CDR3 nucleotides read TGTGCCAGCAGTTTAAAAGATAGCTCCTACAATGAGCAGTTCTTC. This translates into CASSLKDSSYNEQFF.

The chain recombines TRBV7-2 with TRBJ1-1, with D perhaps matching TRBD1 (5 bases). Trimming took 5 bases from V and 7 from J, leaving 11 bases between them. Germline V gene lookup returns CDR1 SGHTA and CDR2 FQGNSA. The CDR3 is 12 residues long. The CDR3, as DNA: TGTGCCAGCAGCGCTGGGGGGGGTGAAGCTTTCTTT. As protein: CASSAGGGEAFF. Combining the CDR3 with reference TRBV7-2 and TRBJ1-1 gives the whole variable domain GAGVSQSPSNKVTEKGKDVELRCDPISGHTALYWYRQSLGQGLEFLIYFQGNSAPDKSGLPSDRFSAERTGGSVSTLTIQRTQQEDSAVYLCASSAGGGEAFFGQGTRLTVV.

The rearrangement uses TRBV27 and TRBJ2-5; possibly TRBD1 for D (5 bases). Germline V gene lookup returns CDR1 MNHEY and CDR2 SMNVEV (reference sequence). CDR3 length equals 13 residues. Trimming removed 0 bases from V and 6 bases from J, with 8 bases in between. CDR3 sequence: CASSLSRQKTQYF. In DNA form, the CDR3 reads TGTGCCAGCAGTTTATCCAGACAGAAGACCCAGTACTTC.

The rearrangement joins TRBV18 to TRBJ2-1, with TRBD2 identical over 10 bases. The junction had 3 bases not matched to a gene; V was cut back by 3 bases and J by 4 bases. Germline V CDR1 and CDR2: KGHSH, LQKENI. The CDR3 runs 15 residues. The CDR3 sequence: CASSPASGGYNEQFF. The CDR3 DNA follows: TGTGCCAGCTCACCGGCTAGCGGGGGTTACAATGAGCAGTTCTTC.

This rearrangement joins TRBV5-4 to TRBJ2-1; 11 bases map to TRBD2. V shed 4 bases, J shed 8 bases, and the junction held 8 bases outside the gene matches. Germline loops: CDR1 SGHNT, CDR2 YYREEE (reference sequence). This CDR3 has 15 amino acids. CDR3 in DNA: TGTGCCAGCAGCCCTACTAGCGGGGGCCCGGATGAGCAGTTCTTC. Its translation is CASSPTSGGPDEQFF.

This chain's CDR3 is CASSLRQGREQYF. CDR3 coding DNA: TGTGCCAGCAGTCTTCGACAGGGGCGAGAGCAGTACTTC. The chain links TRBV6-6 to TRBJ2-7, with 8 bases aligning to TRBD1. The CDR3 extends over 13 amino acids. V trimming: 5 bases; J trimming: 7 bases; junction bases outside the gene matches: 7. CDR1 and CDR2 from the germline V gene are MNHNY and SVGAGI (reference sequence).

The chain recombines TRBV4-3 with TRBJ1-3, with D uncertain. From germline, CDR1 is LGHNA and CDR2 YSLEER. Trimming pared 4 bases from V and 0 bases from J, leaving 10 bases between. This CDR3 has 15 residues. This CDR3 is CASSLGVNSGNTIYF. The CDR3 bases are TGCGCCAGCAGCCTTGGAGTTAACTCTGGAAACACCATATATTTT.

J is TRBJ1-2 and V is TRBV29-1; 11 positions match TRBD1. Trimming removed 7 bases from V and 8 bases from J; junction bases left unmatched: 9. The germline V gene has CDR1 SQVTM and CDR2 ANQGSEA. This CDR3 comprises 13 residues. CDR3 region: CSGGGQGGRGYTF. In DNA form, the CDR3 reads TGCAGCGGGGGGGGACAGGGGGGAAGAGGCTACACCTTC.

The V call is TRBV2, the J call TRBJ2-1, with 8 nucleotides matching TRBD1. J lost 5 bases, V lost 7 bases, and 7 bases had no gene match. CDR1 is SNHLY, CDR2 FYNNEI, per germline. This CDR3 region has 14 residues. The CDR3 DNA reads as TGTGCCAGCATAGGTCAGGGGGCCGACAATGAGCAGTTCTTC. This codes for CASIGQGADNEQFF.

The chain uses TRBV5-1 and TRBJ1-1, with D perhaps matching TRBD1 (5 bases). CDR1 SGHRS and CDR2 YFSETQ come from the germline V gene. Trimming removed 0 bases at V and 7 bases at J, with 16 bases between. The CDR3 runs 15 residues. The CDR3 spells CASSLAATDYNEAFF. The CDR3 DNA is TGCGCCAGCAGCTTGGCCGCGACAGATTATAATGAAGCTTTCTTT.

This sequence joins TRBV7-9 and TRBJ2-3, with TRBD2 matching over 11 bases. V dropped 5 bases and J dropped 1; count of bases not matched to a gene: 5. The germline gives CDR1 SEHNR, CDR2 FQNEAQ (reference sequence). The CDR3 spans 16 residues. CDR3 residues: CASSPRGLAGTDTQYF. CDR3 DNA sequence: TGTGCCAGCAGCCCCCGGGGACTAGCGGGCACAGATACGCAGTATTTT.

The chain links TRBV7-9 to TRBJ1-2; D gene uncertain. Trimming left V 5 bases short and J 7 bases short, with 11 bases between. The CDR3 length is 12 residues. CDR1 is SEHNR and CDR2 is FQNEAQ in the germline V gene (reference sequence). The CDR3 spells CASSTTSGGYTF. DNA for the CDR3: TGTGCCAGCAGCACTACATCGGGTGGCTACACCTTC.